Shown below are 10 T cell receptor beta chains from a single sample sequenced in a study of patients and donors after allogeneic stem cell transplantation. Using its own MiXCR run on the RT-PCR reads, TCRdb lists one record per CDR3 protein. The sample lists about 410,000 distinct CDR3 sequences; about a sixth were seen once. Sequencing was done on a sample of blood, either unsorted or a sorted T cell fraction (not recorded which). The receptors derive from a human donor who was either an allogeneic HSCT recipient or a stem cell or donor lymphocyte infusion donor (not recorded which). It is not recorded whose cells these are; they may come from a transplant donor.

The chain couples TRBV11-2 to TRBJ2-5; a possible D gene is TRBD2 (6 bases). The germline V and J ends were trimmed by 6 bases and 7 bases, with 9 bases remaining between them. Germline CDR1 SGHAT, CDR2 FQNNGV. The CDR3 sequence is 11 residues long. The CDR3 sequence is CASRMGGTQYF. The CDR3 bases are TGTGCCAGCAGAATGGGAGGGACCCAGTACTTC.

This clonotype showed up just a few times. The chain joins TRBV27 to TRBJ2-6; 9 bases agree with TRBD1. The trim removed 4 bases at V and 1 base at J, leaving 5 bases unmatched. Germline V gives CDR1 MNHEY, CDR2 SMNVEV (reference sequence). The CDR3 contains 17 residues. The CDR3 DNA reads as TGTGCCAGCAGTTCCACAGGGGGCCGGTCTGGGGCCAACGTCCTGACTTTC. Translated: CASSSTGGRSGANVLTF.

This chain joins TRBV12-3 or TRBV12-4 and TRBJ1-4, with D possibly matching TRBD1 (5 bases). CDR3 size: 14 residues. V lost 7 bases, J lost 5 bases, and 14 bases lay in between. CDR3 bases: TGTGCCAGCACCCTTCGGGGGAGAAATGAAAAACTGTTTTTT. Translation gives CASTLRGRNEKLFF.

This clonotype appeared many times. The chain combines TRBV6-2 or TRBV6-3 with TRBJ1-5; TRBD1 aligns across 8 bases. Germline V lookup: CDR1 MNHEY, CDR2 SVGEGT. The trim removed 3 bases at V and 7 bases at J, leaving 5 bases unmatched. This CDR3 region has 14 residues. The CDR3 sequence is CASSYGTGPQPQHF. CDR3 bases: TGTGCCAGCAGTTATGGGACAGGTCCCCAGCCCCAGCATTTT.

This clonotype was observed many times. The chain has TRBV12-3 or TRBV12-4 and TRBJ2-1, with 8 bases lining up with TRBD2. Losses at the gene ends were 6 bases for V and 0 bases for J; bases not matched to a gene: 13. The CDR3 sequence is 18 residues long. CDR3 nucleotides: TGTGCCAGCAGGGTGCTAGCGGGCAGCTGGAGCTCCTACAATGAGCAGTTCTTC. It translates to CASRVLAGSWSSYNEQFF.

In the case of this clonotype: The junction differs from germline at one of its ends, possibly a read error. The chain recombines TRBV20-1 with TRBJ1-2, with TRBD1 identical over 8 bases. The germline CDR1 and CDR2 sequences are DFQATT and SNEGSKA (reference sequence). The CDR3 consists of 14 residues. CDR3 protein: CSARDRNGDRNPLF. DNA of the CDR3: TGCAGTGCTAGGGACAGGAATGGGGACAGGAATCCTCTCTTC.

Only a few counts were recorded for this clonotype. V gene TRBV6-1 combines with J gene TRBJ1-5, with D unclear. Germline V gives CDR1 MNHNS, CDR2 SASEGT. This CDR3 has 14 amino acids. Trimming stripped 2 bases from V and 4 bases from J, with 9 bases between. The CDR3 spells CASSESGLNQPQHF. CDR3 nucleotides: TGTGCCAGCAGTGAATCAGGCCTTAATCAGCCCCAGCATTTT.

This clonotype has at least ten counts. This chain uses TRBV12-3 or TRBV12-4 with TRBJ1-6, with unresolved D. V lost 5 bases and J lost 6, with 8 bases in between. There are 13 residues in the CDR3. CDR3 DNA sequence: TGTGCCAGCAGTCCCGACGGTAATTCACCCCTCCACTTT. Encoded protein: CASSPDGNSPLHF.

This clonotype has just a few counts. V gene TRBV24-1 combines with J gene TRBJ1-1; possible D gene TRBD1, 5 bases. Trimming took off 3 bases at V and 3 bases at J, with 16 bases between the two ends. Germline CDR1 and CDR2: KGHDR and SFDVKD. This CDR3 has 16 residues. CDR3 coding DNA: TGTGCCACCAGTGATGGGTCGGGGGTTGGGGACACTGAAGCTTTCTTT. Amino acids: CATSDGSGVGDTEAFF.

The J gene is TRBJ1-5, the V gene TRBV12-3 or TRBV12-4; D is possibly TRBD1 (6 bases). CDR3 size: 16 residues. V was cut by 4 bases and J by 5 bases, with 18 bases left in between. CDR3 in DNA: TGTGCCAGCAGTTCTCACGCTGGAGGGGGGGATCAGCCCCAGCATTTT. This gives the protein CASSSHAGGGDQPQHF.